This TCR beta chain appears in the sequencing data of a study of cytomegalovirus exposure and HLA in healthy donors. Remarks on this clone: Its target is unknown.

Each donor was nominally healthy when sampled (though unrecorded immune exposures were likely). Whole-study results and caveats: CMV serostatus was the sole immune exposure information available. A prior analysis recorded that most TCR beta V segments were productive about 90% or about 30% of the time.

Primers: 60 Vbeta forward and 13 Jbeta reverse. TCRdb's table, derived via immunoSEQ multiplex PCR, lists solely in-frame clones and lacks some. The repertoire includes around 150,000 clones, 60% to 85% of them detected once, and 7.4% sits in the top ten. The CDR3 totals 13 residues. CDR1 ENHRY and CDR2 SYGVKD come from the germline V gene. Trimming removed 4 bases from V and 3 bases from J, with 10 bases in between. This TCR was sampled from a male donor in good health and CMV-seropositive. The sequencing sample was made of PBMCs. This chain joins TRBV10-3 and TRBJ2-7, with D possibly matching TRBD1 (5 bases). This CDR3 is CAISGGGDYEQYF. The CDR3 DNA reads as TGTGCCATCAGTGGGGGCGGAGACTACGAGCAGTACTTC.